This record covers a single T cell receptor beta chain. The data stem from a study of control samples from healthy donors and cancer patients. Clones were read by immunoSEQ multiplex PCR, and TCRdb kept only the in-frame ones, dropping some. This table holds about 82,000 clones, 70% to 90% found once. V shed 1 base, J shed 1 base, and the junction held 3 bases outside the gene matches. The CDR3 consists of 15 residues. CDR1 is MNHEY, CDR2 SVGAGI, per germline. This clonotype originated in a man aged 50 to 59 in good health. Sequenced sample: blood. This rearrangement joins TRBV6-5 to TRBJ1-1; 7 bases fit TRBD1. The CDR3 is CASSYLTGKNTEAFF. The CDR3 coding sequence is TGTGCCAGCAGTTACTTGACAGGGAAGAACACTGAAGCTTTCTTT.